The next 29 T cell receptor beta chains were all read from a single sample in a study of blood T cell repertoires in COVID-19. The data were produced by immunoSEQ multiplex PCR, yet TCRdb's version contains in-frame clones alone and is incomplete. The profile shows fewer than 150,000 clones, 75% to 90% of them singletons. The material sequenced was PBMCs or T cells enriched from blood (not recorded which). The receptors shown here come from a man aged 25-45 years who had recovered from COVID-19.

The rearrangement uses TRBV19 and TRBJ2-1; the match to TRBD2 covers 7 bases. CDR1 is LNHDA and CDR2 is SQIVND in the germline V gene (reference sequence). The trim removed 5 bases at V and 3 bases at J, leaving 7 bases unmatched. CDR3 length: 15 amino acids. CDR3 DNA sequence: TGTGCCAGTAGTCCCCAGCGGGGTGACTACAATGAGCAGTTCTTC. It yields the protein CASSPQRGDYNEQFF.

This rearrangement joins TRBV18 to TRBJ2-3; TRBD1 agrees at 12 bases. Germline CDR1 is KGHSH and CDR2 is LQKENI. J was trimmed by 4 bases and V by 2 bases; bases with no gene match: 4. This CDR3 spans 16 amino acids. The CDR3 DNA is TGTGCCAGCTCACCAGGGACAGGGGGCACAGCAGATACGCAGTATTTT. It translates to CASSPGTGGTADTQYF.

The chain uses TRBV18 and TRBJ1-1; TRBD1 might be the D (6 bases). This CDR3 has 13 amino acids. Per the germline V gene, CDR1 is KGHSH and CDR2 is LQKENI. V lost 1 base to trimming and J lost 5 bases, with 8 bases between them. The CDR3 DNA reads as TGTGCCAGCTCACCACTACAGGGTACTGAAGCTTTCTTT. Its protein is CASSPLQGTEAFF.

This chain joins TRBV28 and TRBJ2-7, with a tentative D call TRBD2 (5 bases). Trimming stripped 3 bases from V and 1 base from J, with 10 bases between. The CDR3 is 14 amino acids. The germline V gene has CDR1 MDHEN and CDR2 SYDVKM. The CDR3 DNA is TGTGCCAGCAGTTTGGGAGATTATTCCTACGAGCAGTACTTC. Encoded protein: CASSLGDYSYEQYF.

The chain is built from TRBV20-1 and TRBJ2-5; TRBD2 aligns across 7 bases. Germline CDR1 and CDR2: DFQATT and SNEGSKA (reference sequence). The CDR3 extends over 12 amino acids. The ends lost 3 bases at V and 9 bases at J; junction bases unmatched: 7. The CDR3 DNA follows: TGCAGTGCTAGTTTGGAGGGGAGGGCCCAGTACTTC. This sequence encodes CSASLEGRAQYF.

There are a few counts of this clone. The V and J genes are TRBV4-1 and TRBJ2-7; tentative D call: TRBD2 (5 bases). Trimming cost V 5 bases and J 3 bases, with 20 bases left between them. Per the germline V gene, CDR1 is MGHRA and CDR2 is YSYEKL. The CDR3 is 16 residues long. CDR3 amino acids: CASSFSTEGGIYEQYF. DNA of the CDR3: TGCGCCAGCAGCTTCTCGACCGAGGGCGGCATCTACGAGCAGTACTTC.

The chain has TRBV5-1 and TRBJ2-7; TRBD1 aligns across 11 bases. With 0 bases clipped from V and 5 bases from J, the junction kept 4 bases outside the gene matches. The CDR3 length is 15 residues. Germline CDR1 is SGHRS and CDR2 is YFSETQ. CDR3 DNA sequence: TGCGCCAGCAGCTTGGATAGGACAGGGGGCCACGAGCAGTACTTC. Amino acid sequence: CASSLDRTGGHEQYF.

In its sample, this clone was seen once. The V gene is TRBV5-4, the J gene TRBJ1-2; TRBD1 matches 8 bases. The length of the CDR3 is 16 residues. The J segment lost 7 bases and the V segment lost 4 bases, leaving 15 bases of the junction unmatched. Germline-derived CDR1 and CDR2 are SGHNT and YYREEE (reference sequence). The CDR3 nucleotides are TGTGCCAGCAGCACCGGACAGGGAAGGGCAGTGGGTGGCTACACCTTC. It encodes CASSTGQGRAVGGYTF. Drawing the rest from reference TRBV5-4 and TRBJ1-2, the complete variable domain is ETGVTQSPTHLIKTRGQQVTLRCSSQSGHNTVSWYQQALGQGPQFIFQYYREEENGRGNFPPRFSGLQFPNYSSELNVNALELDDSALYLCASSTGQGRAVGGYTFGSGTRLTVV.

The chain employs TRBV28 and TRBJ1-3, with unresolved D. The CDR3 contains 15 residues. Germline V gene data show CDR1 as MDHEN and CDR2 as SYDVKM. Trimming left V 3 bases short and J 0 bases short, with 9 bases between. CDR3 nucleotides: TGTGCCAGCAGTTTGGAGGCAATCTCTGGAAACACCATATATTTT. Translation: CASSLEAISGNTIYF.

The V and J genes are TRBV7-8 and TRBJ1-2; the D is unclear. Germline loops: CDR1 SGHVS, CDR2 FQNEAQ. Trimming cost V 1 base and J 5 bases, with 14 bases left between them. The CDR3 runs to 15 residues. CDR3 bases: TGTGCCAGCAGCTTAGGGGTGGACGAGGGATATGGCTACACCTTC. It translates to CASSLGVDEGYGYTF.

The CDR3 DNA reads as TGCGCCAGCTCTTCTAGCGGGAGTAGTATGCAGTATTTT. Translated: CASSSSGSSMQYF. The chain carries TRBV10-1 and TRBJ2-3, with 10 bases matching TRBD2. The ends lost 8 bases at V and 11 bases at J; junction bases unmatched: 10. The CDR3 is made up of 13 amino acids. Per germline, CDR1 WNHNN and CDR2 SYGVQD (reference sequence).

The J gene is TRBJ2-1, the V gene TRBV19; 9 bases line up with TRBD2. The germline gives CDR1 LNHDA, CDR2 SQIVND (reference sequence). V dropped 8 bases and J dropped 9; count of bases not matched to a gene: 5. The length of the CDR3 is 12 residues. The CDR3 nucleotides read TGTGCCAGTGGGGTAGCGGGAGCTGAGCAGTTCTTC. This encodes CASGVAGAEQFF. Filled out from reference TRBV19 and TRBJ2-1, the complete variable domain reads DGGITQSPKYLFRKEGQNVTLSCEQNLNHDAMYWYRQDPGQGLRLIYYSQIVNDFQKGDIAEGYSVSREKKESFPLTVTSAQKNPTAFYLCASGVAGAEQFFGPGTRLTVL.

This rearrangement joins TRBV7-9 to TRBJ2-7; a weak D match, TRBD1 (5 bases). Trimming took 3 bases from V and 3 from J, leaving 6 bases between them. The CDR3 is 12 amino acids. The germline CDR1 and CDR2 sequences are SEHNR and FQNEAQ (reference sequence). CDR3 sequence (DNA): TGTGCCAGCAGCTTTGACAGCTACGAGCAGTACGTC. This sequence encodes CASSFDSYEQYV.

This chain links TRBV19 with TRBJ2-1; 13 bases fit TRBD2. Germline CDR1 is LNHDA and CDR2 is SQIVND (reference sequence). The CDR3 is 19 amino acids. V was pared by 7 bases and J by 4 bases, with 16 bases of the junction left unmatched. The CDR3 DNA reads as TGTGCCAGTAACCCGGGACTAGCGGGACAGGAGGGTGCTTACAATGAGCAGTTCTTC. Protein: CASNPGLAGQEGAYNEQFF.

This chain uses TRBV2 with TRBJ2-2; 10 bases are shared with TRBD1. The CDR3 contains 15 residues. J lost 7 bases, V lost 2 bases, and 4 bases had no gene match. Looked up from germline, CDR1 is SNHLY and CDR2 is FYNNEI. The CDR3 sequence: CASSETGTGDGELFF. DNA of the CDR3: TGTGCCAGCAGTGAAACCGGGACAGGGGACGGGGAGCTGTTTTTT.

The chain couples TRBV27 to TRBJ2-7, with D unresolved. This CDR3 has 13 residues. Trimming pared 5 bases from V and 4 bases from J, leaving 12 bases between. From germline, CDR1 is MNHEY and CDR2 SMNVEV (reference sequence). In nucleotides, the CDR3 is TGTGCCAGCAGTGAGAGGAGACCTTACGAGCAGTACTTC. As protein: CASSERRPYEQYF.

This chain connects TRBV2 to TRBJ2-1, with a weak D call TRBD1 (5 bases). The germline V gene encodes CDR1 SNHLY and CDR2 FYNNEI. V lost 4 bases to trimming and J lost 8 bases, with 12 bases between them. The CDR3 loop spans 13 amino acids. The CDR3 sequence is CASSGPRVDEQFF. CDR3 in DNA: TGTGCCAGCAGTGGGCCCAGGGTGGATGAGCAGTTCTTC.

In this sample, this clone turned up a few times. Distinct nucleotide sequences in the sample also encode this CDR3. The rearrangement joins TRBV5-1 to TRBJ1-2; the match to TRBD1 covers 7 bases. V lost 5 bases, J lost 2 bases, and 6 bases stayed unmatched. The CDR3 contains 14 residues. Germline CDR1 and CDR2: SGHRS and YFSETQ. The CDR3 DNA reads TGCGCCAGCAGTCTTCAGACAGGGAACTATGGCTACACCTTC. It is translated as CASSLQTGNYGYTF.

The chain recombines TRBV9 with TRBJ2-5; TRBD1 agrees at 11 bases. The CDR3 covers 15 residues. Germline V CDR1 and CDR2: SGDLS, YYNGEE. The V and J ends lost 4 bases and 5 bases, in that order; junction bases with no gene match: 7. The CDR3 sequence is CASSKGQGARETQYF. The CDR3 nucleotides are TGTGCCAGCAGCAAAGGACAGGGGGCTCGGGAGACCCAGTACTTC.

This sequence joins TRBV4-1 and TRBJ2-7; maybe TRBD2 (5 bases). The length of the CDR3 is 15 residues. Trimming stripped 2 bases from V and 0 bases from J, with 11 bases between. CDR1 is MGHRA, CDR2 YSYEKL, per germline. CDR3 loop: CASSQYPRDSYEQYV. Written as DNA, the CDR3 is TGCGCCAGCAGCCAATACCCACGGGACTCCTACGAGCAGTACGTC.

The chain carries TRBV6-5 and TRBJ1-5, with 9 bases matching TRBD1. With V trimmed by 11 bases and J by 3 bases, 8 bases remained unmatched. The CDR3 covers 14 residues. CDR1 MNHEY and CDR2 SVGAGI come from the germline V gene. The CDR3 protein is CALGRQGDNQPQHF. The CDR3, as DNA: TGTGCCCTCGGTCGACAGGGGGACAATCAGCCCCAGCATTTT.

The chain joins TRBV7-3 to TRBJ2-1; TRBD2 matches 11 bases. The V segment lost 5 bases and the J segment 9 bases; nucleotides outside the gene matches: 15. Germline CDR1 and CDR2: SGHTA and FQGTGA. The CDR3 totals 17 residues. Here the CDR3 reads CASSLQRTTSGSSEQFF. The CDR3 coding sequence is TGTGCCAGCAGCCTCCAAAGGACAACTAGCGGGAGTTCTGAGCAGTTCTTC.

The chain has TRBV7-9 and TRBJ2-5, with 7 bases lining up with TRBD2. The junction had 4 bases not matched to a gene; V was cut back by 4 bases and J by 2 bases. CDR3 length equals 14 residues. The germline V gene has CDR1 SEHNR and CDR2 FQNEAQ (reference sequence). The CDR3 bases are TGTGCCAGCAGCTCCATAGCGGGTCAAGAGACCCAGTACTTC. Its protein product is CASSSIAGQETQYF.

The J gene is TRBJ2-2, the V gene TRBV27, with TRBD1 matching 10 bases. The trim removed 6 bases at V and 1 base at J, leaving 2 bases unmatched. From germline, CDR1 is MNHEY and CDR2 SMNVEV (reference sequence). The CDR3 spans 15 residues. CDR3 loop: CASRRDRGNTGELFF. In DNA form, the CDR3 reads TGTGCCAGCAGACGGGACAGGGGGAACACCGGGGAGCTGTTTTTT.

This clone has only one observation. The chain uses TRBV7-3 and TRBJ1-1, with D perhaps matching TRBD1 (5 bases). CDR1 is SGHTA and CDR2 is FQGTGA in the germline V gene. The CDR3 extends over 14 amino acids. V lost 5 bases, J lost 0 bases, and 10 bases lay in between. The CDR3 DNA follows: TGTGCCAGCAGCCCGACAGACTTGAACACTGAAGCTTTCTTT. Amino acid sequence: CASSPTDLNTEAFF.

The chain joins TRBV29-1 to TRBJ1-3, with D unresolved. Trimming left V 2 bases short and J 2 bases short, with 7 bases between. CDR3 length: 13 residues. Germline-derived CDR1 and CDR2 are SQVTM and ANQGSEA. CDR3 in amino acids: CSVESGTGNTIYF. The CDR3 DNA reads as TGCAGCGTTGAATCCGGGACTGGAAACACCATATATTTT. Variable domain in full (rest from reference TRBV29-1 and TRBJ1-3): SAVISQKPSRDICQRGTSLTIQCQVDSQVTMMFWYRQQPGQSLTLIATANQGSEATYESGFVIDKFPISRPNLTFSTLTVSNMSPEDSSIYLCSVESGTGNTIYFGEGSWLTVV.

The chain uses TRBV6-1 and TRBJ2-1, with 10 bases matching TRBD2. V trimming: 2 bases; J trimming: 4 bases; junction bases outside the gene matches: 5. The CDR3 sequence is 16 residues long. CDR1 is MNHNS and CDR2 is SASEGT in the germline V gene. In DNA form, the CDR3 reads TGTGCCAGCAGTGAACTTAGCGGGAGGTCGTACAATGAGCAGTTCTTC. This translates into CASSELSGRSYNEQFF.

The CDR3 coding sequence is TGTGCCAGTAGTACCTCCGGGAACACCGGGGAGCTGTTTTTT. Amino acids: CASSTSGNTGELFF. The chain links TRBV19 to TRBJ2-2; D ambiguous. CDR1 is LNHDA, CDR2 SQIVND, per germline (reference sequence). The V gene lost 4 bases and the J gene lost 1 base, with 7 bases spanning the gap. The CDR3 runs 14 residues. Full variable domain (missing parts from reference TRBV19 and TRBJ2-2): DGGITQSPKYLFRKEGQNVTLSCEQNLNHDAMYWYRQDPGQGLRLIYYSQIVNDFQKGDIAEGYSVSREKKESFPLTVTSAQKNPTAFYLCASSTSGNTGELFFGEGSRLTVL.

Only a few counts were recorded for this clone. V and J are TRBV18 and TRBJ1-3; TRBD1 is a possible D gene (6 bases). CDR1 and CDR2 (germline): KGHSH, LQKENI. The CDR3 runs to 16 residues. With 8 bases removed from V and 4 bases from J, the gap between germline ends came to 21 bases. The CDR3 DNA reads TGTGCCAGCCCAAGCCCAATACAGGGCTACGGAAACACCATATATTTT. Residues: CASPSPIQGYGNTIYF.